One T cell receptor (beta chain) is described in this entry. Roughly 0.45 to 1 ug RNA was reverse transcribed with random hexamers. Via MiXCR, TCRdb re-called the immunoSEQ multiplex PCR reads, giving one row per CDR3 protein. The data contain 130,000 to 150,000 distinct CDR3 sequences, approximately 95% of them singletons. The sample is drawn from a study of CD8 T cells in Susac syndrome. The CDR3 contains 13 residues. V was clipped by 0 bases and J by 6 bases; unmatched bases: 1. The V gene's germline CDR1 is DFQATT and CDR2 SNEGSKA (reference sequence). TEMRA cells were FACS-enriched and CD8+ and CD4+ T cells negatively isolated.

The origin of this receptor is a human donor in good health. The sequenced sample was CD4+ T cells from PBMCs. The chain carries TRBV20-1 and TRBJ1-2; TRBD1 aligns across 10 bases. The CDR3: CSAREDRGDGYTF. CDR3 DNA sequence: TGCAGTGCTAGAGAGGACAGGGGGGATGGCTACACCTTC.